The rows below give T cell receptor beta chains drawn from one sample of a study of T cell responses to AZD1222 COVID-19 vaccine. Only in-frame clones appear in the TCRdb table, and some are missing; sequencing was by immunoSEQ multiplex PCR. The sample includes approximately 99,000 clones, around 84% of them seen just once. Source: peripheral blood, taken on day 0 of AZD1222 vaccination. These receptors originate from an adult in good health. CDR3s include the opening cysteine and the closing phenylalanine or tryptophan. The order of the fields is D gene, V gene, J gene, clone size, CDR3 protein, CDR3 DNA. D genes are given only for firm matches. Some rows mark clone size as missing; the rest say once, few, many or name a class of expanded clone.

.	TRBV10-1	TRBJ1-1	.	CASSENLAGNTEAFF	TGCGCCAGCAGTGAAAACTTGGCGGGAAACACTGAAGCTTTCTTT
TRBD1	TRBV4-2	TRBJ2-5	.	CASSRGQAEETQYF	TGTGCCAGCAGCCGCGGACAGGCCGAAGAGACCCAGTACTTC
.	TRBV28	TRBJ2-6	.	CASSFIWQGSSGANVLTF	TGTGCCAGCAGTTTTATTTGGCAGGGGAGCTCTGGGGCCAACGTCCTGACTTTC
TRBD1	TRBV28	TRBJ1-1	.	CASIKQGGGTEAFF	TGTGCCAGCATAAAACAGGGGGGAGGCACTGAAGCTTTCTTT
TRBD2	TRBV5-6	TRBJ2-1	.	CASSSWGRAYNEQFF	TGTGCCAGCAGCAGTTGGGGGAGGGCCTACAATGAGCAGTTCTTC
TRBD1	TRBV5-1	TRBJ1-4	.	CASSSEGAHNEKLFF	TGCGCCAGCAGCTCGGAGGGGGCTCATAATGAAAAACTGTTTTTT
.	TRBV28	TRBJ2-7	.	CASTTLGTLGEQYF	TGTGCCAGCACCACCCTTGGGACACTTGGAGAGCAGTACTTC
TRBD1	TRBV5-1	TRBJ1-2	.	CASSLVGDGTDFGYTF	TGCGCCAGCAGCTTGGTGGGGGACGGGACAGATTTTGGCTACACCTTC
.	TRBV6-5	TRBJ2-5	.	CASSSRQGGRGETQYF	TGTGCCAGCAGTTCCCGACAAGGAGGTAGAGGGGAGACCCAGTACTTC
TRBD2	TRBV19	TRBJ2-2	.	CASTPGSGGPGTGELFF	TGTGCCAGTACCCCGGGTAGCGGGGGGCCGGGCACCGGGGAGCTGTTTTTT
.	TRBV5-1	TRBJ1-3	.	CASSFGSMRNSGNTIYF	TGCGCCAGCAGCTTTGGGTCTATGAGGAACTCTGGAAACACCATATATTTT
TRBD1	TRBV29-1	TRBJ1-4	.	CSVEGTGNEKLFF	TGCAGCGTTGAGGGGACAGGGAATGAAAAACTGTTTTTT
.	TRBV9	TRBJ1-1	once	CASSVGEGAGSTEAFF	TGTGCCAGCAGCGTAGGGGAAGGGGCGGGAAGCACTGAAGCTTTCTTT
.	TRBV3-1/TRBV3-2	TRBJ1-4	.	CASSQETGSSTNEKLFF	TGTGCCAGCAGCCAAGAGACGGGTTCCTCAACTAATGAAAAACTGTTTTTT
.	TRBV30	TRBJ1-4	.	CAWSSPRTENEKLFF	TGTGCCTGGAGCTCTCCCCGGACAGAGAACGAAAAACTGTTTTTT
.	TRBV5-1	TRBJ1-2	.	CATSPGTGYGYTF	TGCGCCACCAGCCCCGGCACAGGCTATGGCTACACCTTC
.	TRBV24-1	TRBJ2-7	few	CATSPYDHPYEQYF	TGTGCCACCAGCCCCTACGATCATCCCTACGAGCAGTACTTC
.	TRBV5-5	TRBJ1-1	.	CASSYSGNTEAFF	TGTGCCAGCAGCTATTCAGGGAACACTGAAGCTTTCTTT
TRBD2	TRBV7-2	TRBJ2-1	.	CASRRTSASDEQFF	TGTGCCAGCAGGAGGACTAGCGCGTCCGATGAGCAGTTCTTC
.	TRBV7-7	TRBJ1-1	.	CASSLSAEGEAFF	TGTGCCAGCAGCTTATCAGCGGAGGGTGAAGCTTTCTTT
.	TRBV5-1	TRBJ1-3	.	CASSETRGRGNTIYF	TGCGCCAGCAGCGAAACTCGGGGACGAGGAAACACCATATATTTT
.	TRBV10-3	TRBJ2-2	.	CAISGDRDTGELFF	TGTGCCATCAGTGGCGACAGAGACACCGGGGAGCTGTTTTTT
.	TRBV18	TRBJ2-2	.	CASSPPLSRTGELFF	TGTGCCAGCTCACCACCCCTCAGTCGGACCGGGGAGCTGTTTTTT
TRBD1	TRBV2	TRBJ1-2	.	CASNRQGYDGYTF	TGTGCCAGCAATAGACAGGGGTATGATGGCTACACCTTC